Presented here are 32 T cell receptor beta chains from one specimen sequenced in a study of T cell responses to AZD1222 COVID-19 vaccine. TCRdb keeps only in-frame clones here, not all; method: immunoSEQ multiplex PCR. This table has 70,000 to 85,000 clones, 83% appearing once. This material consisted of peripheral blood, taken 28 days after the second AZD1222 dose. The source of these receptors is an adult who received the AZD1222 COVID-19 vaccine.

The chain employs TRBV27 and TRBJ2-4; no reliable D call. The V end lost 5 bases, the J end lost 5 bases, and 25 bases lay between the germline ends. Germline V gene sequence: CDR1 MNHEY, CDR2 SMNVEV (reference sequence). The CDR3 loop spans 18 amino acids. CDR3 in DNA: TGTGCCAGCAGTCCCTTTCCGATCTATCCGGTCCCGGAAAACATTCAGTACTTC. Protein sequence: CASSPFPIYPVPENIQYF.

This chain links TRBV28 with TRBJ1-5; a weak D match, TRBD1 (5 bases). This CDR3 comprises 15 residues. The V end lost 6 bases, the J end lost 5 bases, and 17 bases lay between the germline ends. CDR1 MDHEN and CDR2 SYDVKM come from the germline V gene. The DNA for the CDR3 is TGTGCCAGCAGGCCCGGGACGGGGGGGTATCAGCCCCAGCATTTT. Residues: CASRPGTGGYQPQHF.

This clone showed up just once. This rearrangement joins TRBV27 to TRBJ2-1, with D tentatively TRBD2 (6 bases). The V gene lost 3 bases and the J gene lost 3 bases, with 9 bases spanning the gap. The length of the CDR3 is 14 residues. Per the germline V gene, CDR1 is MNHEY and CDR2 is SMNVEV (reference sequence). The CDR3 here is CASSLQGGYNEQFF. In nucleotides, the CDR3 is TGTGCCAGCAGTTTGCAGGGAGGCTACAATGAGCAGTTCTTC.

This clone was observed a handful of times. The CDR3 spells CASSLNPSSYNSPLHF. The CDR3 DNA follows: TGTGCCAGCAGTTTAAACCCGAGCTCCTATAATTCACCCCTCCACTTT. V is TRBV28 and J is TRBJ1-6; D is undetermined. The germline V and J ends were trimmed by 2 bases and 0 bases, with 8 bases remaining between them. Germline V CDR1 and CDR2: MDHEN, SYDVKM. The CDR3 has 16 amino acids.

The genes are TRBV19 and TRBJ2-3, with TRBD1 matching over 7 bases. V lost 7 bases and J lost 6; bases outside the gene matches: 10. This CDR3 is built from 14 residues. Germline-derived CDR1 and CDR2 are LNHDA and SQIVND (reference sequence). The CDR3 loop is CASKGQVHGDTQYF. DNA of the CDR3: TGTGCCAGTAAAGGACAGGTTCATGGGGATACGCAGTATTTT.

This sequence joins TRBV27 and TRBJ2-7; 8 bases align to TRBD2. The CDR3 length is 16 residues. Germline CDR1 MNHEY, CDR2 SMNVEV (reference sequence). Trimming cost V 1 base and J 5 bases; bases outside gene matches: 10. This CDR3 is CASSLWGSGSWDEQYF. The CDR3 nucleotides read TGTGCCAGCAGTTTATGGGGGAGCGGGAGTTGGGACGAGCAGTACTTC.

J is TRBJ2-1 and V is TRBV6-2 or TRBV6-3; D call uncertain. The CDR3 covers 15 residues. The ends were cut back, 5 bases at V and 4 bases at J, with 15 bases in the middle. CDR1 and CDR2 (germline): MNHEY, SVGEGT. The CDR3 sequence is CASSHPLVGYNEQFF. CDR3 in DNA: TGTGCCAGCAGTCACCCCCTGGTTGGATACAATGAGCAGTTCTTC.

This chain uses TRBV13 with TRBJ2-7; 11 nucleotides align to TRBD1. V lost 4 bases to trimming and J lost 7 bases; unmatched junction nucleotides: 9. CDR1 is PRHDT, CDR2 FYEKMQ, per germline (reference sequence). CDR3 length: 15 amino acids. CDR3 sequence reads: CASSYRRTGGFEQYF. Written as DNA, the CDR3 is TGTGCCAGCAGCTATCGGCGGACAGGGGGCTTTGAGCAGTACTTC.

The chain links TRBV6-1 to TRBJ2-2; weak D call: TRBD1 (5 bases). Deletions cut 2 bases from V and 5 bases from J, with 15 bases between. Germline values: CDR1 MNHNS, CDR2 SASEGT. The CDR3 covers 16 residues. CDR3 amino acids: CASSERQGSLTGELFF. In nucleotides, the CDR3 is TGTGCCAGCAGTGAACGGCAGGGCTCTTTGACCGGGGAGCTGTTTTTT.

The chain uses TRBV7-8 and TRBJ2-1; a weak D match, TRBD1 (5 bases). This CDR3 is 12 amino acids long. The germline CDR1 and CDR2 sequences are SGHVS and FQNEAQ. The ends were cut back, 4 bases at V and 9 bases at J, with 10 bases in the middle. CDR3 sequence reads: CASSYKGIEQFF. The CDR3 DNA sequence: TGTGCCAGCAGCTACAAGGGGATTGAGCAGTTCTTC.

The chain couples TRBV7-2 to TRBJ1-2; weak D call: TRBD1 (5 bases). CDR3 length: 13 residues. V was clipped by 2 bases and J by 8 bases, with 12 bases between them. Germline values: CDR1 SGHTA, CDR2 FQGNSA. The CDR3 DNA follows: TGTGCCAGCAGCTTACAACCCAGGGACGGCTACACCTTC. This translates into CASSLQPRDGYTF.

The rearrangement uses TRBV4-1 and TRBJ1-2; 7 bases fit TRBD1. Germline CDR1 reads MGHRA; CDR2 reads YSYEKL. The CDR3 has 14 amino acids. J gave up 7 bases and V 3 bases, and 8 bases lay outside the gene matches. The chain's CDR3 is CASSHGQVSSGYTF. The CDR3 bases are TGCGCCAGCAGCCACGGACAGGTTTCTAGTGGCTACACCTTC.

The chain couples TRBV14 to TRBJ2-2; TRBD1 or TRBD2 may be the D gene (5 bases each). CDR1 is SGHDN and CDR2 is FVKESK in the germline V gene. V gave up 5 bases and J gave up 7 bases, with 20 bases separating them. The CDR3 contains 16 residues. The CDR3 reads CASSFGTQRAIGELFF. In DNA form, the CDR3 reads TGTGCCAGCAGCTTTGGGACGCAACGGGCAATCGGGGAGCTGTTTTTT. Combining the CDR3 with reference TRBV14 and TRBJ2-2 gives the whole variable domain EAGVTQFPSHSVIEKGQTVTLRCDPISGHDNLYWYRRVMGKEIKFLLHFVKESKQDESGMPNNRFLAERTGGTYSTLKVQPAELEDSGVYFCASSFGTQRAIGELFFGEGSRLTVL.

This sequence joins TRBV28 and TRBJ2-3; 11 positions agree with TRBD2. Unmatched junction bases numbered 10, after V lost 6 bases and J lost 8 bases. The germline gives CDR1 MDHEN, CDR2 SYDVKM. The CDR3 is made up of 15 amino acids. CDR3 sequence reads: CASSSLAGELGTQYF. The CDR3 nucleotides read TGTGCCAGCAGCTCACTAGCGGGGGAGCTCGGTACGCAGTATTTT.

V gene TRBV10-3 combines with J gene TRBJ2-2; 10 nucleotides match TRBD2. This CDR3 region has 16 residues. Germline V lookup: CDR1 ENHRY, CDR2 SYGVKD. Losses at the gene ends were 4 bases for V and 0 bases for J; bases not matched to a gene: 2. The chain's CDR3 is CAISAGTSANTGELFF. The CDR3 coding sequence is TGTGCCATCAGTGCCGGGACTAGCGCGAACACCGGGGAGCTGTTTTTT.

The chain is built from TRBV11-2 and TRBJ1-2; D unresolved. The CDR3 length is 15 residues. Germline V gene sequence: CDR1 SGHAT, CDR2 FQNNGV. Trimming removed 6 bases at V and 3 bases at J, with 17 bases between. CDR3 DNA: TGTGCCAGCAGTTCAGAGGGCAGCTGGGACTATGGCTACACCTTC. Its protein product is CASSSEGSWDYGYTF.

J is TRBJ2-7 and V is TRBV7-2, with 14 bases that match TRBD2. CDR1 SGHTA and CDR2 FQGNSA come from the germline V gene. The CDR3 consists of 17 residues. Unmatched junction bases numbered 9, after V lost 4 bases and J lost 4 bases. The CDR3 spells CASSSAKTSGRDYEQYF. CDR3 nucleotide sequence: TGTGCCAGCAGCTCCGCAAAGACTAGCGGGAGGGATTACGAGCAGTACTTC.

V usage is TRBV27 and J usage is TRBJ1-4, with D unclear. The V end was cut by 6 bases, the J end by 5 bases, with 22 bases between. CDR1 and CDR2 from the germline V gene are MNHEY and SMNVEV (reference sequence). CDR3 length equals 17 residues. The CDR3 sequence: CASSIKFKWALNEKLFF. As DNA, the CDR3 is TGTGCCAGCAGCATCAAATTTAAGTGGGCCTTAAATGAAAAACTGTTTTTT.

This chain's CDR3 is CASSIAPSADTQYF. CDR3 bases: TGTGCCAGTAGTATAGCGCCTAGCGCAGATACGCAGTATTTT. This chain uses TRBV19 with TRBJ2-3; D is possibly TRBD2 (6 bases). Trimming took 1 base from V and 4 from J, leaving 9 bases between them. CDR3 length equals 14 residues. Germline V gene data show CDR1 as LNHDA and CDR2 as SQIVND (reference sequence).

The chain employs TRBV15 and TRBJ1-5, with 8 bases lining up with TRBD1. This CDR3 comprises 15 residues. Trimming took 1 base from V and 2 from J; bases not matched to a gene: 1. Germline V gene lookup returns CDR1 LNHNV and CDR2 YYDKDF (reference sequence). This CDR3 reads CATSRVTGGNQPQHF. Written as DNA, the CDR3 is TGTGCCACCAGCAGAGTGACAGGGGGCAATCAGCCCCAGCATTTT.

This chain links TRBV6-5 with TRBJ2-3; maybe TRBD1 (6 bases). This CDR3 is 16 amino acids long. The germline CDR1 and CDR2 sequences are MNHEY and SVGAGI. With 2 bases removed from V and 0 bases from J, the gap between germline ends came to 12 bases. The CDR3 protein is CASSYTGTSSTDTQYF. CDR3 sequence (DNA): TGTGCCAGCAGTTACACCGGGACATCAAGCACAGATACGCAGTATTTT.

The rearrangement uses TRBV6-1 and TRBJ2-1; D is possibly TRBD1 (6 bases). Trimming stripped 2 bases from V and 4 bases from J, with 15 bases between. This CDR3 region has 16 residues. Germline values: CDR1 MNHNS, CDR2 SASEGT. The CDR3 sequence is CASSELRQGPYNEQFF. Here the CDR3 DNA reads TGTGCCAGCAGTGAATTGCGGCAGGGGCCTTACAATGAGCAGTTCTTC.

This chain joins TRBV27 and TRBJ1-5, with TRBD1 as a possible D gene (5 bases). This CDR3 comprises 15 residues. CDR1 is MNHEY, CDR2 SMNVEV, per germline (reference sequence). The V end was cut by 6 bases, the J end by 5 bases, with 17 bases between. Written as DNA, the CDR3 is TGTGCCAGCAGACAGTGGGGCAGGGATGATCAGCCCCAGCATTTT. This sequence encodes CASRQWGRDDQPQHF.

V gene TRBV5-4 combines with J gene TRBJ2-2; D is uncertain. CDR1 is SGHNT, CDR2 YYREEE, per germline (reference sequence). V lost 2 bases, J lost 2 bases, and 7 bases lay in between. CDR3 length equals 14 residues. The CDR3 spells CASSFSENTGELFF. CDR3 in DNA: TGTGCCAGCAGCTTTTCCGAAAACACCGGGGAGCTGTTTTTT.

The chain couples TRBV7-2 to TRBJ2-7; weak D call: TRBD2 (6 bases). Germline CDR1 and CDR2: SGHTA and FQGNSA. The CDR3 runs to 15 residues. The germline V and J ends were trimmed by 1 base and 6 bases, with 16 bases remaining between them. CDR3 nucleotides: TGTGCCAGCAGCTTAGGGAGGGGCCCTCCCTCCGAGCAGTACTTC. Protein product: CASSLGRGPPSEQYF.

The CDR3 coding sequence is TGTGCCATCAGTGAGTCTGGCCTCGTGGGGGGCGGCTACACCTTC. The encoded protein is CAISESGLVGGGYTF. The chain is built from TRBV10-3 and TRBJ1-2; weak D call: TRBD1 (6 bases). The CDR3 is 15 amino acids. Germline values: CDR1 ENHRY, CDR2 SYGVKD. Trimming pared 0 bases from V and 8 bases from J, leaving 16 bases between.

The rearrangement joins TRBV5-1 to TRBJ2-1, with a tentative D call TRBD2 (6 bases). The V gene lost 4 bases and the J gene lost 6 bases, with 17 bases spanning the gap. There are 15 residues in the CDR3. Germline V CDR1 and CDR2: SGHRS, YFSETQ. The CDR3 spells CASSVQSGGGNEQFF. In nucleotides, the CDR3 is TGCGCCAGCAGCGTTCAGAGTGGGGGAGGCAATGAGCAGTTCTTC. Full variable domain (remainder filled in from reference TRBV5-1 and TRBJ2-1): KAGVTQTPRYLIKTRGQQVTLSCSPISGHRSVSWYQQTPGQGLQFLFEYFSETQRNKGNFPGRFSGRQFSNSRSEMNVSTLELGDSALYLCASSVQSGGGNEQFFGPGTRLTVL.

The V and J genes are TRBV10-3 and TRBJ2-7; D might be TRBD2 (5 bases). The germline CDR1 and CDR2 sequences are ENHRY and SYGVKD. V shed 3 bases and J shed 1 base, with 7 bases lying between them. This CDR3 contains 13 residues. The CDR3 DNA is TGTGCCATCAGTGAACGGGGTTCCTACGAGCAGTACTTC. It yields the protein CAISERGSYEQYF.

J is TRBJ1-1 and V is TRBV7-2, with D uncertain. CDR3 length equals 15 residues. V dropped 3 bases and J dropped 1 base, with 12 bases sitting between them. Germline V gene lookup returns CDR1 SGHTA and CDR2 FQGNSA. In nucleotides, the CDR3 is TGTGCCAGCAGCTTGGAGAGTGCTGGGAACACTGAAGCTTTCTTT. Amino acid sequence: CASSLESAGNTEAFF.

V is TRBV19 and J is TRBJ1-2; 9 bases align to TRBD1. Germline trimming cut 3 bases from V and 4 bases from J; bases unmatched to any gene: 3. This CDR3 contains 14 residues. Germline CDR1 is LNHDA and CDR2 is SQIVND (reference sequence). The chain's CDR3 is CASSMTGGSYGYTF. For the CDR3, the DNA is TGTGCCAGTAGTATGACAGGGGGTAGCTATGGCTACACCTTC. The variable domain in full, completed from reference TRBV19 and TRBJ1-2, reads DGGITQSPKYLFRKEGQNVTLSCEQNLNHDAMYWYRQDPGQGLRLIYYSQIVNDFQKGDIAEGYSVSREKKESFPLTVTSAQKNPTAFYLCASSMTGGSYGYTFGSGTRLTVV.

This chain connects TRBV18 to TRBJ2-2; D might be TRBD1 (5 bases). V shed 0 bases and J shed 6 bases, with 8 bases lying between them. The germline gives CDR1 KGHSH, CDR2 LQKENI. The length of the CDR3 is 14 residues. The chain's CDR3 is CASSPPGRAGELFF. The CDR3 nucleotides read TGTGCCAGCTCACCACCGGGCAGGGCCGGGGAGCTGTTTTTT.

The CDR3 DNA reads as TGTGCCAGCAGGATCGGACTAGCCGGTACCGGGGAGCTGTTTTTT. It codes for CASRIGLAGTGELFF. The chain couples TRBV7-3 to TRBJ2-2, with 8 positions matching TRBD2. Germline assignment: CDR1 SGHTA and CDR2 FQGTGA. CDR3 length equals 15 residues. Trimming cost V 6 bases and J 5 bases; bases outside gene matches: 8.